This is a list of T cell receptor beta chains from one sample in a study of blood T cell repertoires in COVID-19. Profiling relied on immunoSEQ multiplex PCR, and the TCRdb table lists in-frame clones only, not all of them. This sample carries about 62,000 clones, around four fifths of them seen once, and the ten largest clones take approximately 6%. Sequencing was performed on peripheral blood. These receptors all stem from a human donor in a cohort sampled during active COVID-19. Each CDR3 is given with its conserved first and last residue. Each record gives: V gene, CDR3 protein.

>TRBV4-1
CASSLETGNYEQYF
>TRBV11-2
CASSFTGEETQYF
>TRBV5-8
CASSLYSGTSGHNEQFF
>TRBV2
CASSEAGGSEQYF
>TRBV29-1
CSADRPPGTEAFF
>TRBV6-1
CASSEYLTDTQYF
>TRBV28
CASSLHSSYEQYF
>TRBV2
CASRRLGGGVNTGELFF
>TRBV30
CAWSARPGHRGGELFF
>TRBV3-1/TRBV3-2
CASSQDPRPWIAKNIQYF
>TRBV6-5
CASRAAPQNTGELFF
>TRBV5-1
CASSPRDRGSGELFF
>TRBV6-5
CASSAQGAGYGYTF
>TRBV27
CASKGTADTQYF
>TRBV6-1
CASSEIMTGHGRQKTQYF
>TRBV30
CAWADRGDTQYF
>TRBV2
CASRRTSGRAGQETQYF
>TRBV5-1
CASSFGTNEKLFF
>TRBV27
CASARQVGEQFF
>TRBV5-6
CASRSRTDSTDTQYF
>TRBV30
CAWGGSSGGPQETQYF
>TRBV7-9
CASSIYNEQFF
>TRBV5-8
CASSWGRSRGTDTQYF
>TRBV6-2/TRBV6-3
CASSSQTGGRTEAFF
>TRBV11-2
CASTRQGLSTEAFF
>TRBV18
CASSPYGGFRDTQYF
>TRBV2
CASISDRDTGELFF
>TRBV9
CASSPRQVNNEQFF
>TRBV2
CASSRTSGEQFF
>TRBV2
CASTGEGGSKETQYF
>TRBV11-2
CASSLDLSRVYEQYF